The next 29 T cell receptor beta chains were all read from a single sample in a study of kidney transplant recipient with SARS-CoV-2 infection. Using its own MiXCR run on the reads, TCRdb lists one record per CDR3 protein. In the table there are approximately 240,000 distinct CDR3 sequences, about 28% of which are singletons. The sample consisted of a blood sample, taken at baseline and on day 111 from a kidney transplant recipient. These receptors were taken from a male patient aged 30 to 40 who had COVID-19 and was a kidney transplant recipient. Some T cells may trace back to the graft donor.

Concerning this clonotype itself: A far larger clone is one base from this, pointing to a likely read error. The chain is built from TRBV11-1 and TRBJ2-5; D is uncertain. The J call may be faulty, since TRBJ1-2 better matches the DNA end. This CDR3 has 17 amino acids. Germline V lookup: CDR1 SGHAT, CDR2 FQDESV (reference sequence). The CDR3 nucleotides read TGTGCCAGCAGCATCGACCTTAAGGCTGGAAAGACCTGTGGCTACACCTTC. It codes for CASSIDLKAGKTCGYTF.

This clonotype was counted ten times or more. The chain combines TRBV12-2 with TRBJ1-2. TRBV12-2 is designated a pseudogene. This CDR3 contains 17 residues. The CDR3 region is CASRVRRTPRKTYGYTF. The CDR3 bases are TGTGCAAGTCGCGTTAGAAGGACTCCACGAAAGACCTATGGCTACACCTTC.

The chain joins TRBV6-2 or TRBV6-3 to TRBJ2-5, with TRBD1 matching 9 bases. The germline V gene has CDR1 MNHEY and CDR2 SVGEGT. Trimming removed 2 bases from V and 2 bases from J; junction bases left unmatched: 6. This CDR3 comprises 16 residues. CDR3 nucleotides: TGTGCCAGCAGTTACGGGGGACAGGGCCCACAAGAGACCCAGTACTTC. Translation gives CASSYGGQGPQETQYF.

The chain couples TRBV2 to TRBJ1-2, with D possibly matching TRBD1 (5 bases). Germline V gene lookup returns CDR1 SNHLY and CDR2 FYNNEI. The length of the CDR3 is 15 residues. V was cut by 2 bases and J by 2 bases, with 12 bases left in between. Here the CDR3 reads CASSETRQPNYGYTF. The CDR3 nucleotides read TGTGCCAGCAGTGAAACTCGACAGCCGAACTATGGCTACACCTTC.

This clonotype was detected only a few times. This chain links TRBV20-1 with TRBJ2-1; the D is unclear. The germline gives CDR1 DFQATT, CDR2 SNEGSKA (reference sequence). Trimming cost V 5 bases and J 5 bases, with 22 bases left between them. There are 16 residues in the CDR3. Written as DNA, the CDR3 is TGCAGTGCTTTAGTCCCGAAGCGCCTACCCAACAATGAGCAGTTCTTC. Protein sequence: CSALVPKRLPNNEQFF.

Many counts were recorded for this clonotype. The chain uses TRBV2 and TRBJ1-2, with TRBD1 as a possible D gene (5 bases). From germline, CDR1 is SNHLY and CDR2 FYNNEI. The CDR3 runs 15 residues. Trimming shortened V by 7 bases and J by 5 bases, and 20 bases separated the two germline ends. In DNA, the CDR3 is TGTGCCAGCAAAAGGGGTATGGGGCCAGAGTATGGCTACACCTTC. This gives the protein CASKRGMGPEYGYTF.

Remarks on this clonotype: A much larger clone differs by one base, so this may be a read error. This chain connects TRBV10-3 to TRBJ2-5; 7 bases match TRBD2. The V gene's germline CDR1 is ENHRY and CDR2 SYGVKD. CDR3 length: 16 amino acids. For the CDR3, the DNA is TGTACCATCAGTGAGTCTTCAACGGGAGGTCGAGAGACCCAGTACTTC. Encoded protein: CTISESSTGGRETQYF.

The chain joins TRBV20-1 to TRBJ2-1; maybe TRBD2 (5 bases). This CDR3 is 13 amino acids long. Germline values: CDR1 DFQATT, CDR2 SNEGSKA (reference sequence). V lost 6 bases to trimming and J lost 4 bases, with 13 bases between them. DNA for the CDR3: TGCAGTGCCCCCCTAACTAGGTACAATGAGCAGTTCTTC. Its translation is CSAPLTRYNEQFF.

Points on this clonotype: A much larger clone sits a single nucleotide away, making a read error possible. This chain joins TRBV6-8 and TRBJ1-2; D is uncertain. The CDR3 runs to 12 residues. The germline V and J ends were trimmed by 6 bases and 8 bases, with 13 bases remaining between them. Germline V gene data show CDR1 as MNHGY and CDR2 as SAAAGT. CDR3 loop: CASRSPPSGYTF. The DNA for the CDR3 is TGTGCCAGCAGATCACCTCCCAGCGGCTACACCTTC.

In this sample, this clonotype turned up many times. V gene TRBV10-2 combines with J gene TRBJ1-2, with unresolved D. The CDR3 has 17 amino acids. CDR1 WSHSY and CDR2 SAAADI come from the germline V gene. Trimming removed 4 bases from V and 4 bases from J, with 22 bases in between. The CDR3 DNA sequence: TGCGCCAGCAGTGGGGATCGCACTTCTAGAAAGACCTATGGCTACACCTTC. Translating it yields CASSGDRTSRKTYGYTF.

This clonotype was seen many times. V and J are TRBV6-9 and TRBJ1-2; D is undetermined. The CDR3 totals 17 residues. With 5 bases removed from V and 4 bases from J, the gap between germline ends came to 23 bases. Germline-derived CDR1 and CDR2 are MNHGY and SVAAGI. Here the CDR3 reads CASSLIAPYGKTYGYTF. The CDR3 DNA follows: TGTGCCAGCAGTCTGATAGCGCCTTACGGAAAGACCTATGGCTACACCTTC.

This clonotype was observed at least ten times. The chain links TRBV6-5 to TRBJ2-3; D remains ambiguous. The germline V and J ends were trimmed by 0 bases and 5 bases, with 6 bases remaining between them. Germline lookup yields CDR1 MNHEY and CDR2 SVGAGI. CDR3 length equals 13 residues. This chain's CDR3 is CASSYSTGDTQYF. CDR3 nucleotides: TGTGCCAGCAGTTACTCGACTGGAGATACGCAGTATTTT.

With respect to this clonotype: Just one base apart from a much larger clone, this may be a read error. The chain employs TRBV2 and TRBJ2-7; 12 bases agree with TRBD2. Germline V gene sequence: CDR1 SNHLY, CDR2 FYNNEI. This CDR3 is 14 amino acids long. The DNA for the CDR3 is TGTGCCAGCAGTGGACTAGCGGGAGCCCACGAGCTGTACTTC. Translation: CASSGLAGAHELYF.

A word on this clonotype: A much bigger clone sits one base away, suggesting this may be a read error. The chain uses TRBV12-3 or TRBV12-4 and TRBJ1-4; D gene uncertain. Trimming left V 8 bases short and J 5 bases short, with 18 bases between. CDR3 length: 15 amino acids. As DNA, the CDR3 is TGTGCCAGCGGGTCACAGCCGGGAGACAATGAAAAACTGTTTTTT. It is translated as CASGSQPGDNEKLFF.

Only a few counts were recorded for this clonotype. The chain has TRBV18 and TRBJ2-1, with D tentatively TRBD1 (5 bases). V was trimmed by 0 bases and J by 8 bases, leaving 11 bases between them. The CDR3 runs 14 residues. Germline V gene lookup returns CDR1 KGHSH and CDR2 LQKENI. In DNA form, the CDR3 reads TGTGCCAGCTCACCACCCATTCCAGGGCATGAGCAGTTCTTC. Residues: CASSPPIPGHEQFF.

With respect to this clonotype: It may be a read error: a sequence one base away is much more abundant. CDR3 loop: CASTIGVQPQHF. CDR3 in DNA: TGTGCCAGCACGATCGGGGTTCAGCCCCAGCATTTT. The chain is built from TRBV6-5 and TRBJ1-5; D is unresolved. CDR1 is MNHEY, CDR2 SVGAGI, per germline. The CDR3 is 12 residues long. With 7 bases removed from V and 6 bases from J, the gap between germline ends came to 10 bases.

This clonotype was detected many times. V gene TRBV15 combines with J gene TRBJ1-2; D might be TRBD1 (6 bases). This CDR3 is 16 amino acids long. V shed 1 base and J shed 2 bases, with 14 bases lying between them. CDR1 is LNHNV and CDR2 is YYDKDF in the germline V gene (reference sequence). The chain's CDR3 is CATSRGPVTGNYGYTF. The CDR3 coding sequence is TGTGCCACCAGCAGAGGCCCCGTAACAGGGAACTATGGCTACACCTTC. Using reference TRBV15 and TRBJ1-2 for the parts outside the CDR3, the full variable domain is DAMVIQNPRYQVTQFGKPVTLSCSQTLNHNVMYWYQQKSSQAPKLLFHYYDKDFNNEADTPDNFQSRRPNTSFCFLDIRSPGLGDTAMYLCATSRGPVTGNYGYTFGSGTRLTVV.

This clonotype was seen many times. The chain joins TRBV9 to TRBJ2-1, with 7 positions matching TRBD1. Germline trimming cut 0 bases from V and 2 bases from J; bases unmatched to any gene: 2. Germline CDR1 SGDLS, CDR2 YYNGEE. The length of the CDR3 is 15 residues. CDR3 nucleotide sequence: TGTGCCAGCAGCGTAGAAGGGGGCCCCTACAATGAGCAGTTCTTC. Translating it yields CASSVEGGPYNEQFF.

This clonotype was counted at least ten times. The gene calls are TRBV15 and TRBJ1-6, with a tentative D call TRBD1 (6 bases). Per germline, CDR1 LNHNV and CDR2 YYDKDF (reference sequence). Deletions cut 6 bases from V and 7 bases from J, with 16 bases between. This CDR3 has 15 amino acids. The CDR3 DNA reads TGTGCCACCAGTAGCCGGACAGACGGGAATTCACCCCTCCACTTT. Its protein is CATSSRTDGNSPLHF.

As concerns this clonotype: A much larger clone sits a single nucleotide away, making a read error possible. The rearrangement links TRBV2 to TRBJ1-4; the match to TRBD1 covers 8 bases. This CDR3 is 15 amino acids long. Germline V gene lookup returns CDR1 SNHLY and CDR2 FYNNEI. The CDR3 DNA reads TGTGCCAGCGGTGACACAGGGGGAACTAATGAAAAACTGTTTTTT. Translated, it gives CASGDTGGTNEKLFF.

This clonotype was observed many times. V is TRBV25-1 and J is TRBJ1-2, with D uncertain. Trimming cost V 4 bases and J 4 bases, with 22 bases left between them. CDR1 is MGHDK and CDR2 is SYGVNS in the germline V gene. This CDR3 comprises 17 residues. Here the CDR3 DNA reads TGTGCCAGCAGTGGAAAACTAGAACTGGGAAAGACCTATGGCTACACCTTC. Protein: CASSGKLELGKTYGYTF.

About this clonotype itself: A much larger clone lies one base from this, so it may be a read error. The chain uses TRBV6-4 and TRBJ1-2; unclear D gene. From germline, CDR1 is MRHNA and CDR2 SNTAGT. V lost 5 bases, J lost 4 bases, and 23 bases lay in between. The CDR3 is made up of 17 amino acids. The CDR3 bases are TGTGCCAGCAGTCGGCGGAGCTCACACGGAAAGACCTATGGCTACACCTTC. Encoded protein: CASSRRSSHGKTYGYTF.

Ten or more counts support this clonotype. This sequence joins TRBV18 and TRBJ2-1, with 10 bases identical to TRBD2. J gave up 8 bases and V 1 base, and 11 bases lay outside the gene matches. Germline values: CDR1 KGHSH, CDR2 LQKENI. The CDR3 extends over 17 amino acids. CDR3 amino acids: CASSPQPLAGALHEQFF. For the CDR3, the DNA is TGTGCCAGCTCACCACAGCCGCTAGCGGGAGCGCTCCATGAGCAGTTCTTC. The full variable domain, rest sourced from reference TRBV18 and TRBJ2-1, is NAGVMQNPRHLVRRRGQEARLRCSPMKGHSHVYWYRQLPEEGLKFMVYLQKENIIDESGMPKERFSAEFPKEGPSILRIQQVVRGDSAAYFCASSPQPLAGALHEQFFGPGTRLTVL.

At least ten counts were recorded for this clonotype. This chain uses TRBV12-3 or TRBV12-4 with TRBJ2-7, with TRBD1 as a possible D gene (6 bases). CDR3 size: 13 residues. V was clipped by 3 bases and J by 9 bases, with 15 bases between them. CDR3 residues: CASSLGRGQGQYF. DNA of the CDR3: TGTGCCAGCAGTTTGGGCAGGGGACAAGGGCAGTACTTC.

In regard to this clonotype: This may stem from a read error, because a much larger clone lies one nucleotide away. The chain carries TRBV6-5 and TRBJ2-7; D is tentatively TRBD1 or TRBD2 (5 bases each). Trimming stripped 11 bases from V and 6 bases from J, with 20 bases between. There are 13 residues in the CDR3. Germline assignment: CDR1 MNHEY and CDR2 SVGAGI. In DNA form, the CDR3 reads TGTGCCGGCAAAGAGGGACCTAACGGCGAGCAGTACTTC. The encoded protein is CAGKEGPNGEQYF.

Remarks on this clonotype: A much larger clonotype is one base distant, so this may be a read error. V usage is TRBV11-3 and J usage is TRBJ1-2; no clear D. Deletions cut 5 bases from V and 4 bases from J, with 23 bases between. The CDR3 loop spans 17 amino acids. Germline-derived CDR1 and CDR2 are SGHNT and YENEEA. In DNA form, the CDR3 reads TGTGCCAGCAGCCGACGTGCCGATCTCGGAAAGGCCTATGGCTACACCTTC. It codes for CASSRRADLGKAYGYTF.

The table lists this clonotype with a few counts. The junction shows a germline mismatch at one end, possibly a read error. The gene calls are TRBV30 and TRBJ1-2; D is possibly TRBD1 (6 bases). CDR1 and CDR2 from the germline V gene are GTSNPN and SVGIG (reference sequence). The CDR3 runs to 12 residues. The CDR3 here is CAWGDRNYGHTF. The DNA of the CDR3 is TGTGCCTGGGGTGACAGGAACTATGGCCACACCTTC.

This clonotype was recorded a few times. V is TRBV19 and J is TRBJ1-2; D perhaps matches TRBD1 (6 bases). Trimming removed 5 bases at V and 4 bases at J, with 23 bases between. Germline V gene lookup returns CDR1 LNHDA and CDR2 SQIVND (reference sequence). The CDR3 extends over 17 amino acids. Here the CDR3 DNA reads TGTGCCAGTAGTGGGCAGGGGACAAATCGAAAGACCTATGGCTACACCTTC. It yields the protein CASSGQGTNRKTYGYTF.

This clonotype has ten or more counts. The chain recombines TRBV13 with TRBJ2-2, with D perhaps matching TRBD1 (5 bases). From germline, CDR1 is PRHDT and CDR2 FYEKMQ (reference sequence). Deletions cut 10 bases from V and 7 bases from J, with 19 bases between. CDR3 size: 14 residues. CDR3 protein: CATGRTGQGGELFF. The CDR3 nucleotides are TGTGCCACCGGACGCACTGGGCAGGGCGGGGAGCTGTTTTTT. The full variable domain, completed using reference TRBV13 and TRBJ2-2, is AAGVIQSPRHLIKEKRETATLKCYPIPRHDTVYWYQQGPGQDPQFLISFYEKMQSDKGSIPDRFSAQQFSDYHSELNMSSLELGDSALYFCATGRTGQGGELFFGEGSRLTVL.